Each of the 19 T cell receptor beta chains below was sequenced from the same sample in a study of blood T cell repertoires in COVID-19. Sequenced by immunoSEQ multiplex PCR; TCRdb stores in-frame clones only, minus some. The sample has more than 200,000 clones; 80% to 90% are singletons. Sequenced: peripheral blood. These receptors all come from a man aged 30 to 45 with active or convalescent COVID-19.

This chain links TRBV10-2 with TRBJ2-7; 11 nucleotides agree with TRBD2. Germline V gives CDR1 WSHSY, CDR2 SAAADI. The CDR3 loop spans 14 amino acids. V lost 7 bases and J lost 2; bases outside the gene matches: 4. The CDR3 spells CASKPSGGTYEQYF. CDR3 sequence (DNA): TGCGCCAGCAAACCTAGCGGGGGGACCTACGAGCAGTACTTC.

The CDR3 here is CSVVTVYNEQFF. The CDR3 DNA sequence: TGCAGCGTTGTGACAGTATACAATGAGCAGTTCTTC. The V gene is TRBV29-1, the J gene TRBJ2-1; tentative D call: TRBD1 (5 bases). The CDR3 contains 12 residues. Germline V gene data show CDR1 as SQVTM and CDR2 as ANQGSEA. V dropped 4 bases and J dropped 4 bases, with 8 bases sitting between them.

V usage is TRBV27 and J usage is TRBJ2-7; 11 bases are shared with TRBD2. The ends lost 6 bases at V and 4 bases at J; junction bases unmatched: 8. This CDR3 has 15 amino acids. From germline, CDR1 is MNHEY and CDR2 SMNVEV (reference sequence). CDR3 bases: TGTGCCAGCAGCCCGTATTCTAGCGGGGGGTACGAGCAGTACTTC. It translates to CASSPYSSGGYEQYF.

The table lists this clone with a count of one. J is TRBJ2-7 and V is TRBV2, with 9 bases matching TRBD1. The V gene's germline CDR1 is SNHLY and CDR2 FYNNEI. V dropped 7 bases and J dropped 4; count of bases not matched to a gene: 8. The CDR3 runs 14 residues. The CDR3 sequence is CASKWGQGPYEQYF. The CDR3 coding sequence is TGTGCCAGCAAGTGGGGACAGGGTCCGTACGAGCAGTACTTC.

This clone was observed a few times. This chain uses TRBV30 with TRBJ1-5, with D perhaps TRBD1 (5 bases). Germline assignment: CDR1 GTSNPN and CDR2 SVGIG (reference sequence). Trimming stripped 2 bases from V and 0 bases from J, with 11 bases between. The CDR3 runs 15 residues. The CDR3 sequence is CAWSSGGNSNQPQHF. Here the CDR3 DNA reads TGTGCCTGGAGTTCGGGGGGGAATAGCAATCAGCCCCAGCATTTT.

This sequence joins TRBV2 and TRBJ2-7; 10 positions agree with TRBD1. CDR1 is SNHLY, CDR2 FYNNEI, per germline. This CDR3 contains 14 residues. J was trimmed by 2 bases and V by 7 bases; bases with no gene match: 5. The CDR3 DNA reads TGTGCCAGCACCATGACAGGGGGCCCCTACGAGCAGTACTTC. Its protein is CASTMTGGPYEQYF.

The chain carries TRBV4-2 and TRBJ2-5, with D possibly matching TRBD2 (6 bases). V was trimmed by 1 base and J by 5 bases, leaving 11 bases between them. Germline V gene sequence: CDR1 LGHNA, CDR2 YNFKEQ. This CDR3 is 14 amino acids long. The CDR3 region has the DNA TGTGCCAGCAGCCAAGGTCTAGGAGGGGAGACCCAGTACTTC. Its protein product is CASSQGLGGETQYF.

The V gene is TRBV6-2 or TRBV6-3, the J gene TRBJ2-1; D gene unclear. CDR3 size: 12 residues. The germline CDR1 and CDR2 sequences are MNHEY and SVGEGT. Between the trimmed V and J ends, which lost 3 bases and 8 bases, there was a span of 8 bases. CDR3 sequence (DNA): TGTGCCAGCAGTTATCCAGTGGATGAGCAGTTCTTC. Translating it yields CASSYPVDEQFF.

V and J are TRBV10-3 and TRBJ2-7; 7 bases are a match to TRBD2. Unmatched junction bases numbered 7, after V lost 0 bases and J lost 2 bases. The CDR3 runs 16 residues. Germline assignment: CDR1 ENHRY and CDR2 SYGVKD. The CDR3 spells CAISESVTSATYEQYF. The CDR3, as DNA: TGTGCCATCAGTGAGTCGGTTACTAGCGCGACCTACGAGCAGTACTTC.

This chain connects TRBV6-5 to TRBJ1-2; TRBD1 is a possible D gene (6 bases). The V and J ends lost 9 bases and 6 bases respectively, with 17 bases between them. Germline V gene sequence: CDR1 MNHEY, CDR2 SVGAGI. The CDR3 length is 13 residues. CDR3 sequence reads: CASRPAGVHGYTF. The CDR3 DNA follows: TGTGCCAGTCGGCCCGCAGGGGTGCATGGCTACACCTTC.

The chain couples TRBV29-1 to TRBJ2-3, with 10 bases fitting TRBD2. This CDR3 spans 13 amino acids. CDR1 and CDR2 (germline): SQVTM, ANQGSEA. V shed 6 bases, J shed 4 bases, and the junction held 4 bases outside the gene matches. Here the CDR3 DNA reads TGCAGCGTCTCTAGCGGGGGTTCAGATACGCAGTATTTT. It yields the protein CSVSSGGSDTQYF.

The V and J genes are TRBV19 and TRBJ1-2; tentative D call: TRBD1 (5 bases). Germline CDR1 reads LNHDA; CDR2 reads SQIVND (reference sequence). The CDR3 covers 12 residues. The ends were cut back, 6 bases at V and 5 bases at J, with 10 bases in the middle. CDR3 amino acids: CASRPGGYGYTF. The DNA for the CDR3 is TGTGCCAGTAGACCCGGGGGGTATGGCTACACCTTC.

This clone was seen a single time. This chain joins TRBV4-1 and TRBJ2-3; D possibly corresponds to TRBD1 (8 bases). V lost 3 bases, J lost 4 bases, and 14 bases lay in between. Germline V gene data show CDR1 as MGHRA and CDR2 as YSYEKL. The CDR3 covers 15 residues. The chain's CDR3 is CASSQTGEGADTQYF. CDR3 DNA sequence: TGCGCCAGCAGCCAGACAGGGGAGGGTGCAGATACGCAGTATTTT.

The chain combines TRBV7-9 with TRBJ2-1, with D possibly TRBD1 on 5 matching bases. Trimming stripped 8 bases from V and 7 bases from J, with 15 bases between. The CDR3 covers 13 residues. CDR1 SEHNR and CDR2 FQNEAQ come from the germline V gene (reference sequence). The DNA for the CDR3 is TGTGCCAGCGGAGATAAACAGGCGAATGAGCAGTTCTTC. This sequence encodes CASGDKQANEQFF. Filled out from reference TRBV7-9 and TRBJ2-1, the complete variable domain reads DTGVSQNPRHKITKRGQNVTFRCDPISEHNRLYWYRQTLGQGPEFLTYFQNEAQLEKSRLLSDRFSAERPKGSFSTLEIQRTEQGDSAMYLCASGDKQANEQFFGPGTRLTVL.

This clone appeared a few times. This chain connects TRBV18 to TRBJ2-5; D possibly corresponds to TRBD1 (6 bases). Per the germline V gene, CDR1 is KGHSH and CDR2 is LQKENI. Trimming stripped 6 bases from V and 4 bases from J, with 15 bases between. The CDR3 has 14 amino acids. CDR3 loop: CASSAQGVPETQYF. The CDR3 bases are TGTGCCAGCTCGGCACAGGGAGTTCCAGAGACCCAGTACTTC.

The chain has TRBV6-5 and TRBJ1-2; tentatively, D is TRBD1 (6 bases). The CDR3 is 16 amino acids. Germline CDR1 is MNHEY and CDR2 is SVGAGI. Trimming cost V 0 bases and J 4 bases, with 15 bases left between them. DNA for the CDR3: TGTGCCAGCAGTTACTCGATTGGGGGCGGGGGCTATGGCTACACCTTC. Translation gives CASSYSIGGGGYGYTF.

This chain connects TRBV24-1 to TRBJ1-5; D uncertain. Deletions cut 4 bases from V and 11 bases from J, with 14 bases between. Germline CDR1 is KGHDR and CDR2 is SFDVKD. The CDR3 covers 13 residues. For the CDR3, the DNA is TGTGCCACCAGTGAGTCGGGGTCTTGGGCCCAGCATTTT. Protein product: CATSESGSWAQHF.

CDR3 protein: CASSLVSGGVNEQFF. CDR3 DNA: TGTGCCAGCAGCTTAGTTTCGGGAGGGGTCAATGAGCAGTTCTTC. V gene TRBV7-6 combines with J gene TRBJ2-1; the match to TRBD2 covers 8 bases. CDR1 and CDR2 (germline): SGHVS, FNYEAQ. CDR3 length: 15 amino acids. V was clipped by 1 base and J by 6 bases; unmatched bases: 5.

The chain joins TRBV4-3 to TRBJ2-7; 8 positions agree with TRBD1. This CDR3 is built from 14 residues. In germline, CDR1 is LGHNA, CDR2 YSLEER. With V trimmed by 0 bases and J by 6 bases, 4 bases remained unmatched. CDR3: CASSQDSTGGEQYF. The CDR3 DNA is TGCGCCAGCAGCCAAGATTCAACAGGGGGCGAGCAGTACTTC.